This T cell receptor beta chain derives from a study of technical replicates of blood from several donors. The protocol was immunoSEQ multiplex PCR, while the TCRdb copy is restricted to in-frame clones and leaves out a portion. The table shows around 53,000 clones, with about 94% occurring only once. Germline CDR1 is SGHDT and CDR2 is YYEEEE. V dropped 0 bases and J dropped 6 bases, with 7 bases sitting between them. The CDR3 runs to 12 residues. J is TRBJ2-7 and V is TRBV5-6; D gene ambiguous. The receptor comes from a human donor in good health. Some clones in this sample may be carry-over from other donors' samples. Specimen: PBMCs. The CDR3 region has the DNA TGTGCCAGCAGCTTGGGGGCTGGCGAGCAGTACTTC. This sequence encodes CASSLGAGEQYF.